The 23 T cell receptor beta chains presented below share a single source sample, sequenced in a study of T cell repertoires in cytomegalovirus infection. TCRdb re-called the reads with MiXCR, one entry per CDR3 protein. This table holds about 920,000 distinct CDR3 sequences, less than 35% found once. Their target antigens are unknown. This specimen consisted of cultured CD8+ T cells from PBMCs, obtained from culture after CMV antigen stimulation. The receptors were gathered from a human donor in good health (CMV status not recorded). Some clones in this sample may be carry-over from other donors' samples.

V is TRBV6-5 and J is TRBJ1-1, with 9 positions matching TRBD1. Germline V lookup: CDR1 MNHEY, CDR2 SVGAGI. This CDR3 contains 14 residues. Trimming removed 6 bases from V and 5 bases from J; junction bases left unmatched: 7. The CDR3 coding sequence is TGTGCCAGCAGCCCGGACAGGGGAAGTACTGAAGCTTTCTTT. Amino acid sequence: CASSPDRGSTEAFF.

This clonotype was seen only a few times. This chain connects TRBV7-6 to TRBJ2-5; 9 bases fit TRBD2. This CDR3 comprises 17 residues. With 3 bases clipped from V and 5 bases from J, the junction kept 13 bases outside the gene matches. Germline V CDR1 and CDR2: SGHVS, FNYEAQ. CDR3 sequence (DNA): TGTGCCAGCAGCTTCTTCCTAGCGGGGTCAAGAAAGGAGACCCAGTACTTC. It translates to CASSFFLAGSRKETQYF. Full variable domain (missing parts from reference TRBV7-6 and TRBJ2-5): GAGVSQSPRYKVTKRGQDVALRCDPISGHVSLYWYRQALGQGPEFLTYFNYEAQQDKSGLPNDRFSAERPEGSISTLTIQRTEQRDSAMYRCASSFFLAGSRKETQYFGPGTRLLVL.

The chain joins TRBV9 to TRBJ2-1; D unresolved. The CDR3 consists of 14 residues. V dropped 0 bases and J dropped 4 bases, with 8 bases sitting between them. CDR1 SGDLS and CDR2 YYNGEE come from the germline V gene. CDR3 amino acids: CASSVGGWYNEQFF. In DNA, the CDR3 is TGTGCCAGCAGCGTAGGGGGATGGTACAATGAGCAGTTCTTC.

This clonotype was seen a handful of times. V gene TRBV4-1 combines with J gene TRBJ2-3, with D tentatively TRBD2 (6 bases). V was trimmed by 0 bases and J by 2 bases, leaving 9 bases between them. CDR3 length equals 15 residues. Germline lookup yields CDR1 MGHRA and CDR2 YSYEKL. For the CDR3, the DNA is TGCGCCAGCAGCCAAGAGGAGGGGTACACAGATACGCAGTATTTT. Protein: CASSQEEGYTDTQYF.

This clonotype was observed a few times. CDR3 loop: CASSRDPGLNEQFF. CDR3 DNA sequence: TGTGCCAGCAGCCGGGACCCCGGTCTCAATGAGCAGTTCTTC. The V call is TRBV12-3 or TRBV12-4, the J call TRBJ2-1; the D call may be TRBD1 or TRBD2 (5 bases each). Trimming took off 6 bases at V and 6 bases at J, with 15 bases between the two ends. The CDR3 is 14 residues long.

This clonotype has more than one count but fewer than ten. The chain recombines TRBV27 with TRBJ1-5; TRBD1 matches at 8 bases. The junction had 3 bases not matched to a gene; V was cut back by 5 bases and J by 6 bases. CDR1 is MNHEY, CDR2 SMNVEV, per germline (reference sequence). This CDR3 is built from 13 residues. CDR3 coding DNA: TGTGCCAGCAGTGTTGGGACAGGTCAGCCCCAGCATTTT. It specifies CASSVGTGQPQHF.

The chain is built from TRBV5-4 and TRBJ1-1; D unresolved. Germline V gives CDR1 SGHNT, CDR2 YYREEE (reference sequence). The CDR3 has 13 amino acids. V shed 0 bases and J shed 3 bases, with 6 bases lying between them. CDR3 region: CASSLADDTEAFF. As DNA, the CDR3 is TGTGCCAGCAGCTTGGCCGACGACACTGAAGCTTTCTTT.

In its sample, this clonotype was seen once. V and J are TRBV27 and TRBJ2-7; D might be TRBD1 or TRBD2, each matching 5 bases. The CDR3 runs 13 residues. CDR1 MNHEY and CDR2 SMNVEV come from the germline V gene (reference sequence). Trimming pared 0 bases from V and 5 bases from J, leaving 8 bases between. CDR3 residues: CASSLSSGHEQYF. The CDR3, as DNA: TGTGCCAGCAGTTTATCCTCGGGGCACGAGCAGTACTTC.

This clonotype has just a few counts. The V and J genes are TRBV27 and TRBJ2-5; 7 nucleotides agree with TRBD1. V lost 5 bases to trimming and J lost 0 bases; unmatched junction nucleotides: 6. The length of the CDR3 is 15 residues. Per the germline V gene, CDR1 is MNHEY and CDR2 is SMNVEV (reference sequence). In DNA form, the CDR3 reads TGTGCCAGCAGTCCCCCGGGACAGAACCAAGAGACCCAGTACTTC. It yields the protein CASSPPGQNQETQYF.

This clonotype was found many times. The chain carries TRBV7-9 and TRBJ1-3, with D possibly being TRBD1 (5 bases). V lost 5 bases and J 0 bases, leaving 14 bases between the germline ends. Germline V CDR1 and CDR2: SEHNR, FQNEAQ (reference sequence). The CDR3 covers 16 residues. CDR3 amino acids: CASSNRQIGSGNTIYF. The CDR3 DNA follows: TGTGCCAGCAGCAACCGACAGATCGGCTCTGGAAACACCATATATTTT.

This chain links TRBV7-9 with TRBJ2-5; tentatively, D is TRBD1 or TRBD2 (5 bases each). This CDR3 has 14 amino acids. Trimming left V 5 bases short and J 2 bases short, with 12 bases between. Looked up from germline, CDR1 is SEHNR and CDR2 is FQNEAQ (reference sequence). CDR3 protein: CASSPGRVQETQYF. CDR3 nucleotides: TGTGCCAGCAGCCCGGGACGAGTACAAGAGACCCAGTACTTC.

This clonotype appeared a few times. J is TRBJ2-1 and V is TRBV3-1; D gene uncertain. The length of the CDR3 is 15 residues. The germline V gene encodes CDR1 LGHDT and CDR2 YNNKEL (reference sequence). The V end was cut by 2 bases, the J end by 3 bases, with 11 bases between. CDR3 region: CASSQYTTDYNEQFF. CDR3 in DNA: TGTGCCAGCAGCCAATATACAACAGACTACAATGAGCAGTTCTTC.

For this clonotype: The germline gene is not matched at one end of the junction; a read error may be the cause. The rearrangement links TRBV4-3 to TRBJ2-2; D is ambiguous. This CDR3 region has 16 residues. Germline CDR1 LGHNA, CDR2 YSLEER. CDR3 DNA: TGCGCCAGCGGCCACACCCCCCTGGAAAGGACCGGGGAGCTGTTTTTT. Translating gives CASGHTPLERTGELFF.

The V gene is TRBV2, the J gene TRBJ1-1; D not certain. Germline CDR1 and CDR2: SNHLY and FYNNEI. V was trimmed by 10 bases and J by 5 bases, leaving 17 bases between them. The length of the CDR3 is 13 residues. The CDR3 protein is CAILNTRGTEAFF. CDR3 sequence (DNA): TGTGCCATACTTAATACCCGTGGGACTGAAGCTTTCTTT.

This clonotype was seen only a few times. The V and J genes are TRBV6-1 and TRBJ1-1, with a weak D call TRBD1 (5 bases). This CDR3 has 16 residues. V dropped 7 bases and J dropped 1 base, with 19 bases sitting between them. From germline, CDR1 is MNHNS and CDR2 SASEGT. CDR3: CASTSRRAGGNTEAFF. The CDR3 DNA reads TGTGCCAGCACGTCCCGCAGGGCCGGGGGGAACACTGAAGCTTTCTTT.

The CDR3 region is CASSVKSVGQPQHF. The CDR3 region has the DNA TGTGCCAGCAGCGTAAAGAGTGTCGGTCAGCCCCAGCATTTT. The V gene is TRBV9, the J gene TRBJ1-5; D call uncertain. Germline V lookup: CDR1 SGDLS, CDR2 YYNGEE. V was pared by 1 base and J by 6 bases, with 11 bases between. The CDR3 runs to 14 residues.

This clonotype was detected only a few times. V is TRBV7-4 and J is TRBJ2-5; tentative D call: TRBD1 (6 bases). The germline V gene encodes CDR1 SGHVT and CDR2 SQSDAQ. The CDR3 sequence is 17 residues long. V dropped 3 bases and J dropped 5 bases, with 22 bases sitting between them. This CDR3 is CASSFPLKQGVGETQYF. CDR3 sequence (DNA): TGTGCCAGCAGCTTCCCCCTTAAACAGGGCGTGGGGGAGACCCAGTACTTC.

This clonotype was counted a few times. V usage is TRBV2 and J usage is TRBJ1-1; the D is unclear. The germline V gene encodes CDR1 SNHLY and CDR2 FYNNEI. V was cut by 4 bases and J by 4 bases, with 16 bases left in between. The CDR3 is 15 amino acids. The CDR3 coding sequence is TGTGCCAGCAGTGGCCCCCAAACGGGCCGCACTGAAGCTTTCTTT. Protein product: CASSGPQTGRTEAFF.

The chain links TRBV7-8 to TRBJ2-2, with D hard to call. The germline CDR1 and CDR2 sequences are SGHVS and FQNEAQ. The length of the CDR3 is 17 residues. V was pared by 3 bases and J by 1 base, with 15 bases between. CDR3 amino acids: CASSFIGSHMNTGELFF. Written as DNA, the CDR3 is TGTGCCAGCAGCTTCATCGGCAGCCACATGAACACCGGGGAGCTGTTTTTT.

The V call is TRBV6-6, the J call TRBJ1-6; maybe TRBD1 (5 bases). This CDR3 is 15 amino acids long. From germline, CDR1 is MNHNY and CDR2 SVGAGI (reference sequence). V was pared by 2 bases and J by 9 bases, with 14 bases between. CDR3 residues: CASSYGAGKGSPLHF. CDR3 sequence (DNA): TGTGCCAGCAGTTACGGGGCAGGGAAGGGTTCACCCCTCCACTTT.

The V gene is TRBV6-8, the J gene TRBJ2-7; a possible D gene is TRBD1 (6 bases). The V end was cut by 8 bases, the J end by 5 bases, with 25 bases between. Germline CDR1 MNHGY, CDR2 SAAAGT. This CDR3 is built from 16 residues. The CDR3 nucleotides are TGTGCCAGCCCCAGTAGGCCCGGCAGGGGAAGGAACGAGCAGTACTTC. Residues: CASPSRPGRGRNEQYF.

This clonotype was detected many times. CDR3 region: CASSLERGRGGELDSPLHF. Written as DNA, the CDR3 is TGTGCCAGCAGCTTAGAAAGGGGACGGGGTGGGGAGTTGGATTCACCCCTCCACTTT. The V gene is TRBV7-6, the J gene TRBJ1-6; TRBD1 is a possible D gene (5 bases). Germline lookup yields CDR1 SGHVS and CDR2 FNYEAQ. Trimming left V 1 base short and J 8 bases short, with 24 bases between. This CDR3 contains 19 residues.

This chain connects TRBV6-5 to TRBJ2-5, with TRBD2 matching 8 bases. V trimming: 1 base; J trimming: 2 bases; junction bases outside the gene matches: 6. CDR1 is MNHEY and CDR2 is SVGAGI in the germline V gene. CDR3 size: 16 residues. In DNA, the CDR3 is TGTGCCAGCAGTTACTGGAGCGGGGGTCAACAAGAGACCCAGTACTTC. Translation gives CASSYWSGGQQETQYF.